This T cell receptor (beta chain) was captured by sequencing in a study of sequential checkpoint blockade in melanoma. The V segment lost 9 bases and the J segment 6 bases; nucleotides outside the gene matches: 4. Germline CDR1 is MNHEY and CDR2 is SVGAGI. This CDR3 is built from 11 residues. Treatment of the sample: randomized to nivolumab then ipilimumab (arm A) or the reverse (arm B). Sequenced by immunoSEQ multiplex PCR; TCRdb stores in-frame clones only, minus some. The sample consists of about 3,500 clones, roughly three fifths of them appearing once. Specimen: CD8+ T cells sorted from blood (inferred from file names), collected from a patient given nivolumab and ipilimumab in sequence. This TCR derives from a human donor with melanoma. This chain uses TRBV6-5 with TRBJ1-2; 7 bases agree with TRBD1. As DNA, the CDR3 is TGTGCCAGTAAGGGGGCGGATGGCTACACCTTC. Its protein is CASKGADGYTF.